This T cell receptor beta chain was sequenced for a study of T cell changes during pregnancy in multiple sclerosis. The repertoire was sequenced with immunoSEQ multiplex PCR; TCRdb's copy has only in-frame clones and lacks some. The sample has roughly 100,000 clones, about 89% seen once. Looked up from germline, CDR1 is SGHAT and CDR2 is FQNNGV. V lost 10 bases and J lost 1, with 8 bases in between. The CDR3 totals 13 residues. The TCR was taken from a female donor with multiple sclerosis, enrolled in a pregnancy study. The sample in question was peripheral blood, obtained after pregnancy. The J gene is TRBJ2-6, the V gene TRBV11-2; D ambiguous. CDR3 DNA sequence: TGTGCCATAGTAGATTCTGGGGCCAACGTCCTGACTTTC. This encodes CAIVDSGANVLTF. The variable domain in full, completed from reference TRBV11-2 and TRBJ2-6, reads EAGVAQSPRYKIIEKRQSVAFWCNPISGHATLYWYQQILGQGPKLLIQFQNNGVVDDSQLPKDRFSAERLKGVDSTLKIQPAKLEDSAVYLCAIVDSGANVLTFGAGSRLTVL.